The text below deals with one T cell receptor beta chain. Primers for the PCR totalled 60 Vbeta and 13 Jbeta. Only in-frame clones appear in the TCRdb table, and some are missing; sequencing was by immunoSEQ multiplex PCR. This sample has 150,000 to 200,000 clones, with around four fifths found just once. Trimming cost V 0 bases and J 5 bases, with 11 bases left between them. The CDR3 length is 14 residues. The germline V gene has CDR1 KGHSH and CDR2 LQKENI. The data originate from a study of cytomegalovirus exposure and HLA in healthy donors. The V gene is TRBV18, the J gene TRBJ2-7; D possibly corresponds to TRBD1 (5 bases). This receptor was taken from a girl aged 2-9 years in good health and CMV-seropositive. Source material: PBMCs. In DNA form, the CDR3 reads TGTGCCAGCTCACCACCGGACAACACTGACGAGCAGTACTTC. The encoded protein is CASSPPDNTDEQYF.